What follows are 6 T cell receptor beta chains derived from one specimen sequenced in a study of blood T cells in healthy people across ages. A J-beta primer mix and a sample-barcoded 5' primer were used in a second PCR of about 7 to 12 cycles. TCRdb re-derived calls from the 5' RACE reads in MiXCR, one entry per CDR3 protein. Of about 800,000 distinct CDR3 sequences listed, 58% were seen once; the top ten hold roughly 20%. The sample taken for sequencing was blood. The receptors shown here come from a man in his thirties or forties in good health.

J is TRBJ1-2 and V is TRBV20-1, with D uncertain. CDR1 is DFQATT, CDR2 SNEGSKA, per germline (reference sequence). Deletions cut 3 bases from V and 0 bases from J, with 23 bases between. The CDR3 runs 18 residues. DNA of the CDR3: TGCAGTGCTAGCGATCAAATTAAACCCGTAAAAGCTAACTATGGCTACACCTTC. Amino acid sequence: CSASDQIKPVKANYGYTF.

V gene TRBV6-2 or TRBV6-3 combines with J gene TRBJ2-5; D gene ambiguous. Trimming stripped 6 bases from V and 3 bases from J, with 14 bases between. Germline CDR1 reads MNHEY; CDR2 reads SVGEGT. There are 14 residues in the CDR3. CDR3 sequence (DNA): TGTGCCAGCAGCGCAAGGTTCGCGGAAGAGACCCAGTACTTC. Amino acid sequence: CASSARFAEETQYF.

The chain employs TRBV7-2 and TRBJ1-2; no definite D call. With 5 bases removed from V and 1 base from J, the gap between germline ends came to 14 bases. Germline V gene sequence: CDR1 SGHTA, CDR2 FQGNSA. The CDR3 length is 15 residues. The CDR3 sequence is CASSTLPGSNYGYTF. Here the CDR3 DNA reads TGTGCCAGCAGCACCCTCCCAGGCAGTAACTATGGCTACACCTTC.

The J gene is TRBJ2-1, the V gene TRBV5-1; no clear D. The J call may be incorrect, as the DNA end agrees better with TRBJ2-7. Germline values: CDR1 SGHRS, CDR2 YFSETQ. The CDR3 runs 13 residues. CDR3 nucleotide sequence: TGCGCCAGCAGCTTGGGCAGAAACAATGAGCAGTACTTC. Its protein is CASSLGRNNEQYF.

The CDR3 DNA reads as TGCAGTGCTAGTTCCGGGAGGCAGTTCTACGAAGACAATGAGCAGTTCTTC. Translation: CSASSGRQFYEDNEQFF. The chain combines TRBV20-1 with TRBJ2-1; 7 nucleotides align to TRBD2. Germline V lookup: CDR1 DFQATT, CDR2 SNEGSKA (reference sequence). The J segment lost 5 bases and the V segment lost 3 bases, leaving 16 bases of the junction unmatched. The CDR3 covers 17 residues.

The chain couples TRBV7-2 to TRBJ2-3; D gene uncertain. V lost 3 bases and J 8 bases, leaving 15 bases between the germline ends. This CDR3 contains 14 residues. Germline V CDR1 and CDR2: SGHTA, FQGNSA. The CDR3 sequence: CASSFLGRVGTQYF. The CDR3 DNA is TGTGCCAGCAGCTTTCTGGGCCGTGTGGGTACGCAGTATTTT.